What follows are 27 T cell receptor beta chains derived from one specimen sequenced in a study of T cells in Graves' hyperthyroidism and ophthalmopathy. RNA transcripts provided the source from which TCR beta CDR3 regions were amplified. The HTBI primer set was used in a first-round RT-PCR of the TCR CDR3. TCRdb analysed the multiplex PCR reads with MiXCR anew, one entry per CDR3 protein. The table includes roughly 350,000 distinct CDR3 sequences, about 14% detected once. Sequencing was carried out using blood. Receptors originate from a woman aged 30 to 39 with Graves' ophthalmopathy.

This clonotype was observed many times. The V call is TRBV2, the J call TRBJ2-7, with D possibly matching TRBD2 (5 bases). Germline assignment: CDR1 SNHLY and CDR2 FYNNEI. The CDR3 covers 15 residues. V was clipped by 6 bases and J by 6 bases, with 21 bases between them. The CDR3 DNA is TGTGCCAGCAGCCACACTGTTGTGGAGGTTCCCGAGCAGTACTTC. Translating it yields CASSHTVVEVPEQYF.

V and J are TRBV4-1 and TRBJ1-5, with D possibly matching TRBD1 (5 bases). This CDR3 contains 19 residues. The V gene lost 1 base and the J gene lost 1 base, with 20 bases spanning the gap. Germline CDR1 and CDR2: MGHRA and YSYEKL. In DNA form, the CDR3 reads TGCGCCAGCAGCCAAGTCGTAAAATCAGGGATAGGAAGCAATCAGCCCCAGCATTTT. Its translation is CASSQVVKSGIGSNQPQHF.

This clonotype was counted at least ten times. V is TRBV5-1 and J is TRBJ2-1, with TRBD1 identical over 12 bases. This CDR3 has 16 amino acids. The ends lost 3 bases at V and 5 bases at J; junction bases unmatched: 6. Per the germline V gene, CDR1 is SGHRS and CDR2 is YFSETQ. The CDR3: CASSSRDRGRNNEQFF. The CDR3 nucleotides read TGCGCCAGCAGCTCTAGGGACAGGGGGCGCAACAATGAGCAGTTCTTC.

This clonotype was detected ten times or more. V usage is TRBV28 and J usage is TRBJ1-3, with 7 bases matching TRBD1. Germline trimming cut 7 bases from V and 0 bases from J; bases unmatched to any gene: 15. Looked up from germline, CDR1 is MDHEN and CDR2 is SYDVKM. The CDR3 has 18 amino acids. CDR3 residues: CASTVRPGQDISGNTIYF. DNA of the CDR3: TGTGCCAGCACCGTACGACCCGGACAGGACATCTCTGGAAACACCATATATTTT.

This clonotype was observed at least ten times. This chain connects TRBV5-1 to TRBJ1-1; D is uncertain. The CDR3 spans 13 residues. Trimming removed 0 bases from V and 5 bases from J, with 8 bases in between. Germline CDR1 reads SGHRS; CDR2 reads YFSETQ. The CDR3 nucleotides are TGCGCCAGCAGCTTGGCGGCAGCGACTGAAGCTTTCTTT. The encoded protein is CASSLAAATEAFF.

This clonotype was seen only a few times. No conserved phenylalanine or tryptophan ends this CDR3, so it is likely a read error. The chain joins TRBV6-1 to TRBJ2-5, with TRBD1 matching over 7 bases. Looked up from germline, CDR1 is MNHNS and CDR2 is SASEGT. CDR3 length: 16 residues. The junction had 7 bases not matched to a gene; V was cut back by 2 bases and J by 1 base. CDR3 nucleotides: TGTGCCAGCAGTGAACCAGTGACAGGGCCCCAAGAGACCCAGTACCTC. Its protein product is CASSEPVTGPQETQYL.

Regarding this clonotype: A much bigger clone sits one base away, suggesting this may be a read error. J is TRBJ2-7 and V is TRBV6-1, with TRBD1 as a possible D gene (6 bases). The germline V gene encodes CDR1 MNHNS and CDR2 SASEGT. The CDR3 has 13 residues. V was pared by 4 bases and J by 3 bases, with 10 bases between. The CDR3, as DNA: TGTGCCAGCAGTGGGACAGCGTACTACGAGCAGTACTTC. This encodes CASSGTAYYEQYF.

This clonotype was seen at least ten times. The chain uses TRBV3-1 and TRBJ1-2; 9 bases agree with TRBD1. CDR1 LGHDT and CDR2 YNNKEL come from the germline V gene (reference sequence). The CDR3 totals 14 residues. V was pared by 4 bases and J by 4 bases, with 4 bases of the junction left unmatched. The CDR3 bases are TGTGCCAGCAGCCTACAACAGGGGGCCTATGGCTACACCTTC. This gives the protein CASSLQQGAYGYTF.

In regard to this clonotype: A much larger clone differs from this one at a single base, so this may be a read error. This chain connects TRBV6-1 to TRBJ2-1; 12 bases align to TRBD1. This CDR3 is 15 amino acids long. J lost 8 bases, V lost 5 bases, and 7 bases had no gene match. Germline values: CDR1 MNHNS, CDR2 SASEGT. The CDR3 loop is CASSCRGTGGDEQFF. In DNA form, the CDR3 reads TGTGCCAGCAGTTGCCGCGGGACAGGGGGCGATGAGCAGTTCTTC.

Ten or more counts support this clonotype. V gene TRBV2 combines with J gene TRBJ2-5; D ambiguous. V gave up 4 bases and J gave up 3 bases, with 15 bases separating them. Per the germline V gene, CDR1 is SNHLY and CDR2 is FYNNEI. The CDR3 length is 15 residues. CDR3 coding DNA: TGTGCCAGCAGTGGTGAGCTAAGCGCTAAAGAGACCCAGTACTTC. Translated, it gives CASSGELSAKETQYF.

This clonotype appeared many times. The genes are TRBV12-3 or TRBV12-4 and TRBJ1-5; D possibly corresponds to TRBD1 (6 bases). The V and J ends lost 6 bases and 3 bases respectively, with 15 bases between them. This CDR3 region has 15 residues. CDR3 nucleotides: TGTGCCAGCAGCCAAAAAAGGACAGCCAATCAGCCCCAGCATTTT. Its protein is CASSQKRTANQPQHF.

This clonotype showed up just a few times. J is TRBJ1-5 and V is TRBV19; 8 bases are a match to TRBD1. Germline V CDR1 and CDR2: LNHDA, SQIVND (reference sequence). This CDR3 comprises 15 residues. The junction had 6 bases not matched to a gene; V was cut back by 7 bases and J by 1 base. Here the CDR3 reads CASKPTGESNQPQHF. The CDR3 DNA reads as TGTGCCAGTAAGCCGACAGGGGAGAGCAATCAGCCCCAGCATTTT.

This clonotype was recorded at least ten times. The chain employs TRBV2 and TRBJ2-7; no definite D call. Germline values: CDR1 SNHLY, CDR2 FYNNEI. The V gene lost 2 bases and the J gene lost 1 base, with 6 bases spanning the gap. The CDR3 runs to 13 residues. The CDR3 spells CASSEPQSYEQYF. In DNA form, the CDR3 reads TGTGCCAGCAGTGAACCACAATCCTACGAGCAGTACTTC.

This clonotype was detected ten times or more. The chain employs TRBV7-9 and TRBJ2-1; D could derive from TRBD1 or TRBD2 (5 bases each). V was cut by 4 bases and J by 8 bases, with 15 bases left in between. This CDR3 contains 14 residues. The germline CDR1 and CDR2 sequences are SEHNR and FQNEAQ (reference sequence). DNA for the CDR3: TGTGCCAGCAGCTCCTCGCCAGGGCGGGATGAGCAGTTCTTC. This sequence encodes CASSSSPGRDEQFF.

This clonotype was seen repeatedly, ten times or more. V usage is TRBV5-1 and J usage is TRBJ1-1, with a possible D match to TRBD1 (5 bases). This CDR3 is built from 13 residues. The germline V and J ends were trimmed by 6 bases and 0 bases, with 9 bases remaining between them. The germline V gene encodes CDR1 SGHRS and CDR2 YFSETQ. The CDR3 region is CASKGAMNTEAFF. CDR3 nucleotides: TGCGCCAGCAAAGGGGCGATGAACACTGAAGCTTTCTTT. The full variable domain, its missing parts supplied by reference TRBV5-1 and TRBJ1-1, is KAGVTQTPRYLIKTRGQQVTLSCSPISGHRSVSWYQQTPGQGLQFLFEYFSETQRNKGNFPGRFSGRQFSNSRSEMNVSTLELGDSALYLCASKGAMNTEAFFGQGTRLTVV.

The rearrangement joins TRBV4-1 to TRBJ1-3; D gene unclear. The V end was cut by 0 bases, the J end by 4 bases, with 7 bases between. Germline lookup yields CDR1 MGHRA and CDR2 YSYEKL. The CDR3 runs 14 residues. The CDR3 loop reads CASSQDVRGNTIYF. The CDR3, as DNA: TGCGCCAGCAGCCAAGATGTGCGGGGAAACACCATATATTTT.

This clonotype was seen many times. The chain carries TRBV20-1 and TRBJ2-3, with 8 positions matching TRBD2. The CDR3 consists of 15 residues. The V gene's germline CDR1 is DFQATT and CDR2 SNEGSKA (reference sequence). The V gene end was trimmed by 6 bases and the J gene end by 1 base; junction bases not matched to a gene: 9. In DNA form, the CDR3 reads TGCAGTGCCAACGCCGGGGGGGCCCGCACAGATACGCAGTATTTT. Translated, it gives CSANAGGARTDTQYF.

The table lists this clonotype with many counts. This chain uses TRBV24-1 with TRBJ2-7; D possibly corresponds to TRBD1 (5 bases). Germline loops: CDR1 KGHDR, CDR2 SFDVKD. This CDR3 comprises 13 residues. Trimming shortened V by 3 bases and J by 7 bases, and 12 bases separated the two germline ends. This CDR3 reads CATSDHTGFEQYF. CDR3 in DNA: TGTGCCACCAGTGATCACACAGGATTTGAGCAGTACTTC.

This clonotype was observed many times. This chain joins TRBV11-2 and TRBJ2-2, with TRBD2 identical over 11 bases. The CDR3 totals 16 residues. The germline V gene has CDR1 SGHAT and CDR2 FQNNGV. Unmatched junction bases numbered 9, after V lost 1 base and J lost 11 bases. CDR3 sequence (DNA): TGTGCCAGCAGCTTAGGATCTAGCGGGGGGAAGGGAGAGCTGTTTTTT. It is translated as CASSLGSSGGKGELFF.

This clonotype showed up just a few times. The chain couples TRBV19 to TRBJ2-1, with 9 bases fitting TRBD2. Germline lookup yields CDR1 LNHDA and CDR2 SQIVND (reference sequence). CDR3 length: 14 residues. The trim removed 3 bases at V and 8 bases at J, leaving 5 bases unmatched. Written as DNA, the CDR3 is TGTGCCAGTAGTATTGGGGCTAGCGGGGATGAGCAGTTCTTC. Translated: CASSIGASGDEQFF.

The V call is TRBV7-9, the J call TRBJ2-5; 7 nucleotides line up with TRBD2. Germline lookup yields CDR1 SEHNR and CDR2 FQNEAQ (reference sequence). This CDR3 spans 13 amino acids. With V trimmed by 4 bases and J by 5 bases, 4 bases remained unmatched. The CDR3 reads CASSYSGFETQYF. CDR3 sequence (DNA): TGTGCCAGCAGCTATAGCGGGTTTGAGACCCAGTACTTC. Supplemented by reference TRBV7-9 and TRBJ2-5, the full variable domain reads DTGVSQNPRHKITKRGQNVTFRCDPISEHNRLYWYRQTLGQGPEFLTYFQNEAQLEKSRLLSDRFSAERPKGSFSTLEIQRTEQGDSAMYLCASSYSGFETQYFGPGTRLLVL.

This clonotype was observed a few times. The V gene is TRBV25-1, the J gene TRBJ1-6; D gene uncertain. This CDR3 is 12 amino acids long. Trimming pared 7 bases from V and 8 bases from J, leaving 9 bases between. Germline V gene sequence: CDR1 MGHDK, CDR2 SYGVNS. Here the CDR3 DNA reads TGTGCCAGCAATGTTGGGTATTCACCCCTCCACTTT. Its translation is CASNVGYSPLHF.

This clonotype was seen repeatedly, ten times or more. The V call is TRBV29-1, the J call TRBJ2-1; 8 bases map to TRBD2. CDR1 and CDR2 from the germline V gene are SQVTM and ANQGSEA. This CDR3 spans 14 amino acids. J gave up 8 bases and V 2 bases, and 8 bases lay outside the gene matches. CDR3 sequence (DNA): TGCAGCGTTGAACTTCGGGGGGGGCCCGATGAGCAGTTCTTC. Residues: CSVELRGGPDEQFF.

This clonotype was detected many times. The chain has TRBV7-9 and TRBJ2-7; D remains unclear. The CDR3 extends over 16 amino acids. Germline V gene sequence: CDR1 SEHNR, CDR2 FQNEAQ (reference sequence). Trimming left V 5 bases short and J 6 bases short, with 23 bases between. In DNA form, the CDR3 reads TGTGCCAGCAGCCCCTCAGGTGGCCTCCGGGCGGTCGAGCAGTACTTC. Protein sequence: CASSPSGGLRAVEQYF.

This clonotype showed up just a few times. Possible read error: a much larger clone is one base away. The chain has TRBV11-2 and TRBJ2-7; possibly TRBD1 for D (6 bases). The CDR3 loop spans 13 amino acids. CDR1 is SGHAT, CDR2 FQNNGV, per germline. The CDR3 coding sequence is TGTGCCGGCAGCCACGTCTGGGGGCAGGAGCAGTACTTC. This translates into CAGSHVWGQEQYF.

The chain carries TRBV20-1 and TRBJ2-1, with TRBD2 matching over 11 bases. V lost 1 base and J lost 10; bases outside the gene matches: 6. Germline CDR1 is DFQATT and CDR2 is SNEGSKA (reference sequence). This CDR3 is 14 amino acids long. The CDR3 sequence: CSARVEVAGGEQFF. The CDR3 DNA reads TGCAGTGCTAGAGTAGAGGTAGCGGGGGGGGAGCAGTTCTTC.

This clonotype was recorded at least ten times. This chain joins TRBV3-1 and TRBJ2-7, with no clear D. The V gene's germline CDR1 is LGHDT and CDR2 YNNKEL (reference sequence). The V end lost 1 base, the J end lost 3 bases, and 10 bases lay between the germline ends. There are 14 residues in the CDR3. DNA for the CDR3: TGTGCCAGCAGCCAAGCCGGACCGGACTACGAGCAGTACTTC. This codes for CASSQAGPDYEQYF.